This T cell receptor beta chain was documented in a study of beta chain features in type 1 diabetes. Study-wide results and caveats: The study found fewer insertions and more deletions at VDJ junctions in type 1 diabetes patients. Type 1 diabetes patients had TCRB CDR3s that were shorter (moderately but significantly so) in all four CD4+ subsets. Compared to healthy donors, patients appeared to have naive, central memory and Treg TCRB repertoires that were more alike.

Expressed TCRB transcripts were sequenced after all isolated RNA was converted to cDNA. Method: immunoSEQ multiplex PCR; TCRdb's copy keeps in-frame clones and lacks some. This sample yields roughly 150,000 clones, of which about a tenth are seen a single time; more than 0.4% belongs to the top ten. A remark on this clone: Its target is unknown. Other DNA sequences in the same sample also yield this CDR3.

This receptor was taken from a man aged 30-40 years with type 1 diabetes. What was sequenced was central memory CD4+ T cells from blood.

DNA of the CDR3: TGTGCCAGCAGTTTATCGCCCACCGGACAGAACTATGGCTACACCTTC. It yields the protein CASSLSPTGQNYGYTF. The rearrangement uses TRBV27 and TRBJ1-2; weak D call: TRBD1 (6 bases). The germline V gene has CDR1 MNHEY and CDR2 SMNVEV (reference sequence). The CDR3 has 16 residues. Deletions cut 0 bases from V and 2 bases from J, with 13 bases between.